This T cell receptor beta chain came from a study of cytomegalovirus exposure and HLA in healthy donors. Overall study results and limits: Among the CMV-associated chains, a few were confirmed in vitro as specific for CMV antigens.

This clone appeared a few times. What it binds is not known. 60 Vbeta and 13 Jbeta primers were used in PCR. TCRdb's table, derived via immunoSEQ multiplex PCR, lists solely in-frame clones and lacks some. The data hold about 240,000 clones, with 78% observed a single time. This CDR3 is 15 amino acids long. CDR1 is SQVTM, CDR2 ANQGSEA, per germline. The germline V and J ends were trimmed by 4 bases and 4 bases, with 20 bases remaining between them. V usage is TRBV29-1 and J usage is TRBJ2-7; D is perhaps TRBD2 (5 bases). This TCR came from a boy aged 5-17 years in good health and CMV-seronegative. Sample: PBMCs. The CDR3 nucleotides read TGCAGCGTTGGAGGTCGCCTGAGGGATCCATACGAGCAGTACTTC. This encodes CSVGGRLRDPYEQYF.